The 17 T cell receptor beta chains below come from one sample, sequenced in a study of T cells after yellow fever vaccination. TCRdb called the 5' RACE reads again in MiXCR, with one record for every CDR3 protein. The sample has hundreds of thousands of distinct CDR3 sequences, around 20% seen once. This specimen was PBMCs, taken before the yellow fever booster vaccination. The receptor source for this set is a young man who received the YFV17D yellow fever vaccine.

This clonotype was observed a few times. The chain recombines TRBV6-2 or TRBV6-3 with TRBJ1-2, with 7 bases lining up with TRBD1. The CDR3 is 13 amino acids. The V segment lost 11 bases and the J segment 0 bases; nucleotides outside the gene matches: 6. Germline V gene sequence: CDR1 MNHEY, CDR2 SVGEGT. CDR3 nucleotides: TGTGCCGGTCACGGGACAGCTAACTATGGCTACACCTTC. Residues: CAGHGTANYGYTF.

V usage is TRBV4-3 and J usage is TRBJ2-1; 9 bases align to TRBD2. Germline-derived CDR1 and CDR2 are LGHNA and YSLEER. CDR3 length equals 17 residues. V shed 0 bases and J 1 base; nucleotides not matched to a gene: 4. The CDR3 bases are TGCGCCAGCAGCCAAGATGGCCTAGCGGGGTCCTACAATGAGCAGTTCTTC. Protein sequence: CASSQDGLAGSYNEQFF.

This clonotype has more than one count but fewer than ten. The rearrangement joins TRBV27 to TRBJ2-7; D is undetermined. The V and J ends lost 4 bases and 3 bases respectively, with 13 bases between them. CDR3 size: 14 residues. Germline V gene lookup returns CDR1 MNHEY and CDR2 SMNVEV (reference sequence). As DNA, the CDR3 is TGTGCCAGCAGTTACTCCGGGTCCAACTACGAGCAGTACTTC. As protein: CASSYSGSNYEQYF.

The chain uses TRBV10-3 and TRBJ2-5; no clear D. Per the germline V gene, CDR1 is ENHRY and CDR2 is SYGVKD. Trimming shortened V by 0 bases and J by 5 bases, and 13 bases separated the two germline ends. The CDR3 is 15 amino acids. The CDR3 DNA is TGTGCCATCAGTGAGTCTCTCTCGCCCTGGGAGACCCAGTACTTC. This sequence encodes CAISESLSPWETQYF.

The chain carries TRBV6-5 and TRBJ2-7, with D maybe TRBD2 (5 bases). Germline CDR1 MNHEY, CDR2 SVGAGI. Trimming stripped 8 bases from V and 0 bases from J, with 11 bases between. The CDR3 is made up of 13 amino acids. The CDR3 DNA sequence: TGTGCCAGCCGGAGAGGGAGCTCCTACGAGCAGTACGTC. Its translation is CASRRGSSYEQYV.

This chain joins TRBV15 and TRBJ2-5; D gene unclear. Looked up from germline, CDR1 is LNHNV and CDR2 is YYDKDF (reference sequence). Trimming cost V 4 bases and J 1 base, with 10 bases left between them. This CDR3 contains 14 residues. CDR3 amino acids: CATSIDRRQETQYF. The DNA of the CDR3 is TGTGCCACCAGCATTGACCGACGCCAAGAGACCCAGTACTTC.

The genes are TRBV5-1 and TRBJ2-7; D unclear. V dropped 2 bases and J dropped 2 bases, with 8 bases sitting between them. CDR3 length: 13 residues. Germline CDR1 is SGHRS and CDR2 is YFSETQ. The CDR3 reads CASSFDKAYEQYV. The CDR3 coding sequence is TGCGCCAGCAGCTTTGACAAGGCCTACGAGCAGTACGTC.

In this sample, this clonotype turned up a few times. CDR3 sequence (DNA): TGTGCCAGCAGCACCCGGGACAGCATTAATGAAAAACTGTTTTTT. Translated: CASSTRDSINEKLFF. This chain joins TRBV7-8 and TRBJ1-4; 7 bases fit TRBD1. Germline V gives CDR1 SGHVS, CDR2 FQNEAQ. V was clipped by 5 bases and J by 4 bases; unmatched bases: 7. This CDR3 region has 15 residues.

This clonotype was counted between two and nine times. V usage is TRBV12-3 or TRBV12-4 and J usage is TRBJ1-1; 7 bases align to TRBD1. J gave up 2 bases and V 6 bases, and 9 bases lay outside the gene matches. This CDR3 comprises 15 residues. Here the CDR3 DNA reads TGTGCCAGCAGCTCCCTCCAGGGGGTCAACACTGAAGCTTTCTTT. It codes for CASSSLQGVNTEAFF.

This clonotype is a singleton in its sample. The genes are TRBV29-1 and TRBJ2-7; 9 nucleotides align to TRBD1. CDR3 length: 15 amino acids. Germline CDR1 is SQVTM and CDR2 is ANQGSEA. V lost 2 bases to trimming and J lost 1 base; unmatched junction nucleotides: 6. The CDR3 spells CSVESSGTGSYEQYF. Here the CDR3 DNA reads TGCAGCGTTGAAAGTTCCGGGACAGGGTCCTACGAGCAGTACTTC.

This clonotype was observed a single time. The chain carries TRBV6-1 and TRBJ1-1; no firm D call. The CDR3 covers 13 residues. The V and J ends lost 10 bases and 0 bases respectively, with 12 bases between them. Germline-derived CDR1 and CDR2 are MNHNS and SASEGT. The CDR3 region is CATTLNVNTEAFF. In DNA, the CDR3 is TGTGCCACGACCCTCAACGTGAACACTGAAGCTTTCTTT.

The chain uses TRBV7-2 and TRBJ2-7; tentatively, D is TRBD1 (5 bases). In germline, CDR1 is SGHTA, CDR2 FQGNSA. The V end lost 4 bases, the J end lost 1 base, and 11 bases lay between the germline ends. This CDR3 has 14 amino acids. This CDR3 is CASSSAGWSYEQYF. The CDR3 DNA is TGTGCCAGCAGCTCGGCAGGGTGGTCCTACGAGCAGTACTTC.

The rearrangement joins TRBV28 to TRBJ1-3, with D unresolved. The CDR3 is 12 residues long. V dropped 6 bases and J dropped 4 bases, with 7 bases sitting between them. Germline V gene data show CDR1 as MDHEN and CDR2 as SYDVKM. CDR3 in DNA: TGTGCCAGCAGCCCGGTAGGAAACACCATATATTTT. Residues: CASSPVGNTIYF.

V usage is TRBV28 and J usage is TRBJ1-3, with a possible D match to TRBD1 (5 bases). V lost 6 bases and J lost 4, with 13 bases in between. This CDR3 comprises 14 residues. Germline V gene sequence: CDR1 MDHEN, CDR2 SYDVKM. The CDR3 sequence is CASRARDSGNTIYF. The CDR3 coding sequence is TGTGCCAGCAGGGCTCGGGACTCCGGAAACACCATATATTTT.

The sample holds a few counts of this clonotype. V and J are TRBV20-1 and TRBJ2-3; 14 nucleotides match TRBD2. Trimming removed 1 base from V and 2 bases from J; junction bases left unmatched: 2. Germline values: CDR1 DFQATT, CDR2 SNEGSKA (reference sequence). The CDR3 spans 16 residues. This chain's CDR3 is CSARVTSGGATDTQYF. CDR3 DNA sequence: TGCAGTGCTAGAGTGACTAGCGGGGGGGCCACAGATACGCAGTATTTT.

This clonotype occurred a few times. This chain connects TRBV5-4 to TRBJ2-7; TRBD1 matches 7 bases. Germline assignment: CDR1 SGHNT and CDR2 YYREEE (reference sequence). V shed 4 bases and J 5 bases; nucleotides not matched to a gene: 6. The CDR3 sequence is 13 residues long. The CDR3 loop reads CASSPAGGDEQYF. The CDR3 nucleotides are TGTGCCAGCAGCCCCGCAGGGGGTGACGAGCAGTACTTC.

This clonotype has a handful of counts. The CDR3 loop reads CASSYGGPAKNIQYF. The CDR3 region has the DNA TGCGCCAGCAGCTACGGGGGGCCGGCCAAAAACATTCAGTACTTC. V is TRBV5-1 and J is TRBJ2-4, with a tentative D call TRBD2 (7 bases). CDR1 SGHRS and CDR2 YFSETQ come from the germline V gene. The V end was cut by 3 bases, the J end by 1 base, with 11 bases between. The length of the CDR3 is 15 residues.